The TCR beta chain described here comes from a study of T cells in Graves' hyperthyroidism and ophthalmopathy. Looked up from germline, CDR1 is DFQATT and CDR2 is SNEGSKA (reference sequence). Trimming cost V 0 bases and J 10 bases; bases outside gene matches: 12. The CDR3 extends over 16 amino acids. RNA transcripts were the template for amplifying TCR beta CDR3 regions. HTBI primers were the set used in a first-round RT-PCR of the TCR CDR3. TCRdb re-called the multiplex PCR reads with MiXCR, one entry per CDR3 protein. In the table there are about 260,000 distinct CDR3 sequences, about 17% of which are singletons. Study results and caveats: Ophthalmopathy was separated from stable hyperthyroidism by a 13 V-J model.

This clonotype was counted at least ten times. No antigen is known for it. This TCR was recovered from a woman aged 18-30 years with Graves' ophthalmopathy. The specimen sequenced was blood. The chain uses TRBV20-1 and TRBJ1-6; 7 bases fit TRBD1. The CDR3 DNA reads as TGCAGTGCTAGAGACCTAAAGACAGGGAGCGGCTCACCCCTCCACTTT. Amino acid sequence: CSARDLKTGSGSPLHF.